The text below deals with one TCR beta chain. Using immunoSEQ multiplex PCR, the repertoire was profiled, and TCRdb retains in-frame clones only, with some absent. The table includes more than 200,000 clones, 75% to 95% detected once. Enrollees, roughly 18 to 89 years old, lived in around 23 US areas. This specimen belongs to a study of blood T cell repertoires in COVID-19. V was cut by 2 bases and J by 1 base, with 8 bases left in between. The CDR3 contains 14 residues. CDR1 and CDR2 from the germline V gene are SGHVS and FQNEAQ. The genes are TRBV7-8 and TRBJ1-1; D perhaps matches TRBD1 (5 bases). The source material was PBMCs or T cells enriched from blood (not recorded which). The TCR was taken from a young woman who had recovered from COVID-19. The CDR3 DNA is TGTGCCAGCAGCTTACGACAGCAGAACACTGAAGCTTTCTTT. Translated: CASSLRQQNTEAFF.